Listed here are 18 T cell receptor beta chains from one sample, sequenced in a study of T cell repertoires in cytomegalovirus infection. TCRdb called the reads again in MiXCR, with one record for every CDR3 protein. The profile shows hundreds of thousands of distinct CDR3 sequences, just under 30% of them singletons. The antigens for these receptors are not known. Sample: cultured PBMCs, taken from culture after CMV antigen stimulation. The receptors were sampled from a human donor in good health (CMV status not recorded). Some clones in this sample may be carry-over from other donors' samples.

The gene calls are TRBV6-8 and TRBJ1-4; TRBD1 agrees at 7 bases. This CDR3 has 14 residues. V shed 5 bases, J shed 11 bases, and the junction held 11 bases outside the gene matches. Germline assignment: CDR1 MNHGY and CDR2 SAAAGT. The CDR3 DNA sequence: TGTGCCAGCAGTCCACCGGGACAGTTGATGAAACTGTTTTTT. The encoded protein is CASSPPGQLMKLFF.

This clonotype came up a few times. The rearrangement joins TRBV28 to TRBJ2-5; 7 bases are shared with TRBD1. Germline CDR1 MDHEN, CDR2 SYDVKM. The V and J ends lost 4 bases and 5 bases, in that order; junction bases with no gene match: 7. The CDR3 covers 14 residues. CDR3 protein: CASSSDRAGETQYF. CDR3 in DNA: TGTGCCAGCAGTTCTGACAGGGCTGGGGAGACCCAGTACTTC.

This rearrangement joins TRBV28 to TRBJ1-2, with TRBD1 matching over 8 bases. The CDR3 runs 14 residues. CDR1 is MDHEN and CDR2 is SYDVKM in the germline V gene. V was clipped by 4 bases and J by 5 bases; unmatched bases: 6. The CDR3: CASSSRQGKYGYTF. The CDR3 DNA follows: TGTGCCAGCAGTTCCCGACAGGGGAAATATGGCTACACCTTC.

The rearrangement joins TRBV19 to TRBJ1-5, with D unresolved. V was shortened by 6 bases and J by 1 base, with 7 bases between the two germline ends. The CDR3 consists of 13 residues. Germline V gene lookup returns CDR1 LNHDA and CDR2 SQIVND (reference sequence). CDR3 region: CASRSTSNQPQHF. Written as DNA, the CDR3 is TGTGCCAGTAGATCGACAAGCAATCAGCCCCAGCATTTT.

CDR3 bases: TGCAGTGCTGAGCAGGGGGGTAGCAATCAGCCCCAGCATTTT. Residues: CSAEQGGSNQPQHF. The chain uses TRBV20-1 and TRBJ1-5, with 7 nucleotides matching TRBD1. The CDR3 runs 14 residues. Germline CDR1 is DFQATT and CDR2 is SNEGSKA (reference sequence). V lost 5 bases, J lost 0 bases, and 4 bases stayed unmatched.

This clonotype was counted only a few times. In nucleotides, the CDR3 is TGCGCCAGCAGGGGTTGGGGTATGAACACTGAAGCTTTCTTT. It encodes CASRGWGMNTEAFF. V is TRBV10-2 and J is TRBJ1-1; D unresolved. The ends were cut back, 6 bases at V and 0 bases at J, with 11 bases in the middle. Germline V gives CDR1 WSHSY, CDR2 SAAADI. The CDR3 covers 14 residues.

This sequence joins TRBV4-1 and TRBJ2-4; D is unclear. The germline V gene encodes CDR1 MGHRA and CDR2 YSYEKL. Between the trimmed V and J ends, which lost 1 base and 1 base, there was a span of 8 bases. The CDR3 extends over 15 amino acids. CDR3 sequence (DNA): TGCGCCAGCAGCCAAGGGAGTATGGCCAAAAACATTCAGTACTTC. Translated: CASSQGSMAKNIQYF.

This clonotype was counted once. The V and J genes are TRBV28 and TRBJ1-5, with unresolved D. The V end was cut by 1 base, the J end by 1 base, with 5 bases between. Germline CDR1 and CDR2: MDHEN and SYDVKM. The CDR3 is 14 amino acids. The CDR3 DNA sequence: TGTGCCAGCAGTTTATTTGAGAGCAATCAGCCCCAGCATTTT. It is translated as CASSLFESNQPQHF.

There are a few counts of this clonotype. J is TRBJ1-5 and V is TRBV6-1; D is unclear. The CDR3 has 14 amino acids. In germline, CDR1 is MNHNS, CDR2 SASEGT. Trimming stripped 6 bases from V and 1 base from J, with 10 bases between. The CDR3 DNA reads as TGTGCCAGCAGCTCGACGAGGAGCAATCAGCCCCAGCATTTT. Residues: CASSSTRSNQPQHF.

The chain carries TRBV18 and TRBJ2-1; D is perhaps TRBD2 (5 bases). Germline values: CDR1 KGHSH, CDR2 LQKENI. V dropped 5 bases and J dropped 0 bases, with 14 bases sitting between them. The CDR3 length is 16 residues. CDR3 DNA sequence: TGTGCCAGCTCATACAGAGCGGAGATCTCCTACAATGAGCAGTTCTTC. Protein sequence: CASSYRAEISYNEQFF.

This clonotype was seen a few times. This chain links TRBV27 with TRBJ2-7, with 10 bases lining up with TRBD1. The CDR3 sequence is 15 residues long. From germline, CDR1 is MNHEY and CDR2 SMNVEV (reference sequence). After removal of 0 bases from V and 3 bases from J, the junction contained 2 bases not matched to a gene. The CDR3 here is CASSLSGQGFYEQYF. The CDR3 coding sequence is TGTGCCAGCAGTTTATCGGGACAGGGGTTCTACGAGCAGTACTTC.

The rearrangement links TRBV10-3 to TRBJ2-1, with 12 bases fitting TRBD2. Germline CDR1 is ENHRY and CDR2 is SYGVKD. The CDR3 is 19 residues long. V lost 0 bases, J lost 0 bases, and 6 bases stayed unmatched. The CDR3 bases are TGTGCCATCAGTGAGTCGACTAGCGGGAGAGTGAGCTCCTACAATGAGCAGTTCTTC. Translating gives CAISESTSGRVSSYNEQFF.

The chain uses TRBV7-9 and TRBJ2-7; 7 nucleotides align to TRBD1. CDR3 length equals 15 residues. Germline-derived CDR1 and CDR2 are SEHNR and FQNEAQ (reference sequence). Trimming took 5 bases from V and 2 from J; bases not matched to a gene: 9. The CDR3 protein is CASSPLATGPYEQYF. The DNA for the CDR3 is TGTGCCAGCAGCCCCTTGGCGACAGGGCCCTACGAGCAGTACTTC.

There are a few counts of this clonotype. The chain couples TRBV6-6 to TRBJ2-5, with no clear D. The germline V and J ends were trimmed by 2 bases and 2 bases, with 15 bases remaining between them. This CDR3 contains 16 residues. Germline V lookup: CDR1 MNHNY, CDR2 SVGAGI (reference sequence). The CDR3 protein is CASSYPSSVGQETQYF. The CDR3 region has the DNA TGTGCCAGCAGTTACCCTTCATCGGTAGGGCAAGAGACCCAGTACTTC.

This clonotype was detected a few times. This sequence joins TRBV7-2 and TRBJ1-1; 7 nucleotides agree with TRBD1. CDR1 is SGHTA, CDR2 FQGNSA, per germline. This CDR3 region has 15 residues. Unmatched junction bases numbered 8, after V lost 1 base and J lost 6 bases. This CDR3 is CASSLGGGIGSEAFF. The CDR3 coding sequence is TGTGCCAGCAGCTTAGGAGGGGGCATAGGATCTGAAGCTTTCTTT.

Many counts were recorded for this clonotype. The chain carries TRBV6-4 and TRBJ2-3, with 9 positions matching TRBD2. The ends lost 2 bases at V and 2 bases at J; junction bases unmatched: 5. The V gene's germline CDR1 is MRHNA and CDR2 SNTAGT. The CDR3 loop spans 16 amino acids. The chain's CDR3 is CASSDVAGGSTDTQYF. The CDR3 DNA follows: TGTGCCAGCAGTGACGTTGCGGGAGGGTCCACAGATACGCAGTATTTT.

This clonotype showed up just a few times. The V gene is TRBV18, the J gene TRBJ1-1; weak D call: TRBD1 (6 bases). The germline gives CDR1 KGHSH, CDR2 LQKENI. The CDR3 consists of 16 residues. V was shortened by 0 bases and J by 5 bases, with 16 bases between the two germline ends. The CDR3 region is CASSPPGGRTKTEAFF. CDR3 coding DNA: TGTGCCAGCTCACCACCGGGGGGCAGAACTAAGACTGAAGCTTTCTTT.

This clonotype was observed a few times. The chain recombines TRBV27 with TRBJ2-2; D might be TRBD2 (6 bases). Germline CDR1 and CDR2: MNHEY and SMNVEV (reference sequence). Trimming removed 7 bases at V and 0 bases at J, with 9 bases between. The CDR3 runs to 14 residues. DNA of the CDR3: TGTGCCAGCATGGGACTCCCGAACACCGGGGAGCTGTTTTTT. Its translation: CASMGLPNTGELFF.